This T cell receptor beta chain came from a study of blood T cell repertoires in COVID-19. As for the study in general: Samples representing acute and convalescent COVID-19 were sourced from the United States, Italy and Spain.

The CDR3 contains 15 residues. Germline loops: CDR1 GTSNPN, CDR2 SVGIG (reference sequence). Germline trimming cut 3 bases from V and 15 bases from J; bases unmatched to any gene: 19. Per the original data handling: Estimated nucleated cell counts came from reference gene primer amplification. The method was immunoSEQ multiplex PCR; TCRdb's version includes in-frame clones alone and lacks a portion of them. V, J and clone size were drawn from that table, and D and trimming were deduced from the DNA. The table lists about 31,000 clones, approximately 88% of them singletons. Sequences were obtained from peripheral blood. The receptor's source is a woman between 35 and 50 years old with active or convalescent COVID-19. The gene calls are TRBV30 and TRBJ2-1, with 8 bases that match TRBD1. The CDR3, as DNA: TGTGCCTGGAGCCACCTCCCCCAGGGACAGGCTGGGCGGTTCTTC. Its translation is CAWSHLPQGQAGRFF.